This T cell receptor beta chain stems from a study of T cells after yellow fever vaccination. Study results and limitations: From the bulk population, abundant clonotypes could contaminate and appear within FACS-sorted repertoires. Booster sampling recovered most clones from primary vaccination (nearly 98% CD4, approximately 88% CD8).

CDR1 and CDR2 from the germline V gene are MDHEN and SYDVKM. The V gene lost 4 bases and the J gene lost 5 bases, with 21 bases spanning the gap. The CDR3 length is 16 residues. TCRdb re-analysed the 5' RACE reads in MiXCR, keeping a single row per CDR3 protein. Of a few hundred thousand distinct CDR3 sequences listed, about 5.2% are singletons. In regard to this clonotype: What it recognizes is unknown.

V and J are TRBV28 and TRBJ2-7; no clear D. The input for sequencing was CD4+ T cells sorted from PBMCs, taken on the day of the yellow fever booster vaccination. The receptor was isolated from a man aged 18-30 years who received the YFV17D yellow fever vaccine. This chain's CDR3 is CASSSFDTSHGDEQYV. DNA for the CDR3: TGTGCCAGCAGTTCCTTCGACACTTCACATGGGGACGAGCAGTACGTC.